This T cell receptor (beta chain) was documented in a study of T cells in tumors after PD-1 blockade. Germline CDR1 is SGHVS and CDR2 is FNYEAQ. This CDR3 comprises 16 residues. The V gene end was trimmed by 0 bases and the J gene end by 4 bases; junction bases not matched to a gene: 8. Generated by immunoSEQ multiplex PCR, the TCRdb table keeps only in-frame clones and is missing some. Found here are under 50,000 clones, more than 60% of them singletons; the top ten hold around 9.3%. The rearrangement links TRBV7-6 to TRBJ2-7; 8 bases line up with TRBD1. Sequences were derived from PBMCs, sampled before anti-PD-1 therapy. The clonotype comes from a human donor with advanced basal cell or squamous cell carcinoma (not recorded which). The CDR3 region is CASSLAPGQGVYEQYF. The CDR3 DNA follows: TGTGCCAGCAGCTTAGCGCCCGGACAGGGCGTGTACGAGCAGTACTTC.